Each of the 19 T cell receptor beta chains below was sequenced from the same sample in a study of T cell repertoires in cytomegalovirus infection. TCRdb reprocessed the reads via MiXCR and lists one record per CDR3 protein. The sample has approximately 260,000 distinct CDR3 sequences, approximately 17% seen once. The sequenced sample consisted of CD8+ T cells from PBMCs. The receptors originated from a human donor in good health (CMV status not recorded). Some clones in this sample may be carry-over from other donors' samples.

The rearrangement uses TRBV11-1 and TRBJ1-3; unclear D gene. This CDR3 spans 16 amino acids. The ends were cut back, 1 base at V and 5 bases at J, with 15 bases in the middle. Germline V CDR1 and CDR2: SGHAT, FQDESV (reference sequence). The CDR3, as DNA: TGTGCCAGCAGCTTAGACTCCACCGCAAGGAGAAACACCATATATTTT. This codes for CASSLDSTARRNTIYF.

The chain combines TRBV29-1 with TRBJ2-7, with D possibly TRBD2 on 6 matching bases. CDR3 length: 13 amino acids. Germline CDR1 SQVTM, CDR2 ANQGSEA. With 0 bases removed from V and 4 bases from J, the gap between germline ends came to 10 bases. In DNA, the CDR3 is TGCAGCGTTGAAGACGGCGGGGCGTACGAGCAGTACTTC. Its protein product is CSVEDGGAYEQYF.

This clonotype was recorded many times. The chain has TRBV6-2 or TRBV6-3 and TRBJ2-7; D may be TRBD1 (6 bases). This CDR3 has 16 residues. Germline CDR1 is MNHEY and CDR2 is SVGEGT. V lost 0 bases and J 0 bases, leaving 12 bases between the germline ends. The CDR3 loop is CASSYSRQEISYEQYF. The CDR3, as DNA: TGTGCCAGCAGTTACTCTAGACAGGAAATCTCCTACGAGCAGTACTTC.

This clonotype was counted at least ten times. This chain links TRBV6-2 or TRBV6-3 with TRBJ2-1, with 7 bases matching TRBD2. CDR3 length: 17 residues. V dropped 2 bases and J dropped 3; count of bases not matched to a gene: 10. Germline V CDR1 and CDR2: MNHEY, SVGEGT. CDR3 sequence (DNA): TGTGCCAGCAGTTACCCGGAGGCAGCGGGGAGCTACAATGAGCAGTTCTTC. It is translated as CASSYPEAAGSYNEQFF.

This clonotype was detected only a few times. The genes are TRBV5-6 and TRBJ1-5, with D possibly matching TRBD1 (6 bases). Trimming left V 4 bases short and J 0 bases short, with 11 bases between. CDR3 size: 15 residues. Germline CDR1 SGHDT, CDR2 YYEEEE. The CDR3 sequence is CASSLQGYSNQPQHF. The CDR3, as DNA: TGTGCCAGCAGCCTTCAGGGGTATAGCAATCAGCCCCAGCATTTT.

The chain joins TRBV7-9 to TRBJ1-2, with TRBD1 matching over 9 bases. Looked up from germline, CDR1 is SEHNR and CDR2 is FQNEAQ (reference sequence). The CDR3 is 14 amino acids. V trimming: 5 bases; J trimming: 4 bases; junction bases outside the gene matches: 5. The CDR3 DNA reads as TGTGCCAGCAGCGGGACAGGGTCCGGCTATGGCTACACCTTC. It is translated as CASSGTGSGYGYTF.

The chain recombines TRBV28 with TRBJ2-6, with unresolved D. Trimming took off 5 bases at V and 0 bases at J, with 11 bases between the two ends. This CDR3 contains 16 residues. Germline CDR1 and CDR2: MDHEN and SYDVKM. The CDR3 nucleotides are TGTGCCAGCAGTCCCTCGTTAAGCTCTGGGGCCAACGTCCTGACTTTC. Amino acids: CASSPSLSSGANVLTF.

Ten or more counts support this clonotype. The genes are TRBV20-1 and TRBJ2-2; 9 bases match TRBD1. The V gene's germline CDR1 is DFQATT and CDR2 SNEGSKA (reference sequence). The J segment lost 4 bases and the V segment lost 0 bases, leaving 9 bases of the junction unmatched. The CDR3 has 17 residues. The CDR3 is CSARELGTGSGTGELFF. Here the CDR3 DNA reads TGCAGTGCTAGAGAACTCGGGACAGGGTCTGGCACCGGGGAGCTGTTTTTT.

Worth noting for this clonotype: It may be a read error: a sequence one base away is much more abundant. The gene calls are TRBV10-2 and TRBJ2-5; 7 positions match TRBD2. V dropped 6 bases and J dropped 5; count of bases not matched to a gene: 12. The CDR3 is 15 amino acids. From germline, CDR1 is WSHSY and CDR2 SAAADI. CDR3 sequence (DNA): TGCGCCAGCAGCCCCACTAGCGATCTGGATGAGACCCAGTACTTC. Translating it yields CASSPTSDLDETQYF.

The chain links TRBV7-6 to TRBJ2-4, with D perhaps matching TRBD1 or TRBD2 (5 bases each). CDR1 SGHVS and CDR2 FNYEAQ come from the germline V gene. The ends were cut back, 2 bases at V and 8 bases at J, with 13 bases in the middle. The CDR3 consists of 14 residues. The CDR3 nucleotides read TGTGCCAGCAGCTTATTGGGGGTGGGGGACATTCAGTACTTC. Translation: CASSLLGVGDIQYF.

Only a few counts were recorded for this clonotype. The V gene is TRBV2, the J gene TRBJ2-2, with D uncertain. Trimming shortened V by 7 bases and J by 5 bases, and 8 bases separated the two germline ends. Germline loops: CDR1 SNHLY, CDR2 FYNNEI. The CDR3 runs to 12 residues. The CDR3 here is CASKNPTGELFF. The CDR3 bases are TGTGCCAGCAAGAATCCTACCGGGGAGCTGTTTTTT.

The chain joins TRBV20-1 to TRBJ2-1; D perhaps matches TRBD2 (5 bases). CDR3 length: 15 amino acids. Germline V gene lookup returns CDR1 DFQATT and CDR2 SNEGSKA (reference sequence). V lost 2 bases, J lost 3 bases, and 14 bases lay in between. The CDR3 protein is CSARSSGLNYNEQFF. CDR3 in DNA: TGCAGTGCTAGATCGTCCGGACTCAACTACAATGAGCAGTTCTTC.

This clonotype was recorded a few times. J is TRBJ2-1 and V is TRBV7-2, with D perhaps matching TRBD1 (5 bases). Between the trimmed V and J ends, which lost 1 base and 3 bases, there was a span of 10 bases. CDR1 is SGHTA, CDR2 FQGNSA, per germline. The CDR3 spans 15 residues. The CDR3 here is CASSLEGQSYNEQFF. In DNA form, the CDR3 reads TGTGCCAGCAGCTTAGAAGGACAAAGCTACAATGAGCAGTTCTTC.

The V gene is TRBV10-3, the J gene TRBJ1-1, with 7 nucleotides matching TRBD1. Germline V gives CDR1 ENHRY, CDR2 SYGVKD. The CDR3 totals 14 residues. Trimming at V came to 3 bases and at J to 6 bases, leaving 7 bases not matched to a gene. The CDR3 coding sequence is TGTGCCATCAGTGACCCGAACAGGGGTCCTGAAGCTTTCTTT. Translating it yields CAISDPNRGPEAFF.

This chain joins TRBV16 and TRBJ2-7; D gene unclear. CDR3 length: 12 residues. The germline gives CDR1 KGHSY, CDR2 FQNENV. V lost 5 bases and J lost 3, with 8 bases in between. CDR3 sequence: CASSEARYEQYF. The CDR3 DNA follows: TGTGCCAGCAGCGAGGCCCGCTACGAGCAGTACTTC. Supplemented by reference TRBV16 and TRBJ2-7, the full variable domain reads GEEVAQTPKHLVRGEGQKAKLYCAPIKGHSYVFWYQQVLKNEFKFLISFQNENVFDETGMPKERFSAKCLPNSPCSLEIQATKLEDSAVYFCASSEARYEQYFGPGTRLTVT.

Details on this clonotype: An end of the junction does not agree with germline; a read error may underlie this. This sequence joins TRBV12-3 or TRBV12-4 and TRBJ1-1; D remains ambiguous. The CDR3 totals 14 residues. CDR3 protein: CASSRGWLNTEALF. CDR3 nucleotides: TGTGCCAGCAGCAGAGGCTGGCTGAACACTGAAGCTCTCTTT.

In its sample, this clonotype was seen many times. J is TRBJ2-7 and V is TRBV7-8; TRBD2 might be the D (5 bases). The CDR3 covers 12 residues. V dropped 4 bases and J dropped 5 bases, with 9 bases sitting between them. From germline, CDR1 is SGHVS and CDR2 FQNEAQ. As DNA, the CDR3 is TGTGCCAGCAGCTCCGGGGTCCACGAGCAGTACTTC. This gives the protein CASSSGVHEQYF.

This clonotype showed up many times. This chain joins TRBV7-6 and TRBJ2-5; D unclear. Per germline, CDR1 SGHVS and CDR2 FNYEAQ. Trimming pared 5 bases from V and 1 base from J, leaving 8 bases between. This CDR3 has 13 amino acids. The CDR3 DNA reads TGTGCCAGCAGCCAAAGGCCCCAAGAGACCCAGTACTTC. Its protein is CASSQRPQETQYF.

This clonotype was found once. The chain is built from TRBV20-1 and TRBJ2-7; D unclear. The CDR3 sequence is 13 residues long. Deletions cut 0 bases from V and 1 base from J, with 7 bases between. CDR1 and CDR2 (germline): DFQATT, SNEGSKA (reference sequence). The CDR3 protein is CSAREFKSYEQYF. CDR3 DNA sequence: TGCAGTGCTAGAGAATTTAAGTCCTACGAGCAGTACTTC.